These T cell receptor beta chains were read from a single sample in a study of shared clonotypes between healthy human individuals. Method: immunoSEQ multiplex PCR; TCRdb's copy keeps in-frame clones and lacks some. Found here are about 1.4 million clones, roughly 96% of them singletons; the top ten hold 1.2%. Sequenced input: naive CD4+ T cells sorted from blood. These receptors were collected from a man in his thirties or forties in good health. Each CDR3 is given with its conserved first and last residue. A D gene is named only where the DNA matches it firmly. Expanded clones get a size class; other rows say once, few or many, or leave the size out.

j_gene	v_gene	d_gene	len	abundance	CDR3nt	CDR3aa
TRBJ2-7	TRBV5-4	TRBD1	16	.	TGTGCCAGCAGCCTACCGAAGGGGGCATTTACCTACGAGCAGTACTTC	CASSLPKGAFTYEQYF
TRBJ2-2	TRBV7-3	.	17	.	TGTGCCAGCAGCTTAAGTTACTGGGGGCGAGACACCGGGGAGCTGTTTTTT	CASSLSYWGRDTGELFF
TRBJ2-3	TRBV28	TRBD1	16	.	TGTGCCAGCAGTTTACGCTTTGGGACAGGGGCAGATACGCAGTATTTT	CASSLRFGTGADTQYF
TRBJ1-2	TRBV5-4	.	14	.	TGTGCCAGCAGCTTGGACAGGGTGGGCTATGGCTACACCTTC	CASSLDRVGYGYTF
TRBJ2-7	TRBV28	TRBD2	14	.	TGTGCCAGCAGACAGACTAGCGGCACCTACGAGCAGTACTTC	CASRQTSGTYEQYF
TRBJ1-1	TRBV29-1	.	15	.	TGCAGCGTTAAGGGGCTCGTAGATCAGAACACTGAAGCTTTCTTT	CSVKGLVDQNTEAFF
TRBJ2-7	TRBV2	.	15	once	TGTGCCAGCAGTCCAGACTACTCCGACGGTTACGAGCAGTACTTC	CASSPDYSDGYEQYF
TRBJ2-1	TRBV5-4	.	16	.	TGTGCCAGCAACCTTAACATCGGGAGCTCCTACAATGAGCAGTTCTTC	CASNLNIGSSYNEQFF
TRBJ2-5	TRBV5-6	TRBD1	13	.	TGTGCCGAGGGGGCGGCGGGCCAAGAGACCCAGTACTTC	CAEGAAGQETQYF
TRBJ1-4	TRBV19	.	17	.	TGTGCCAGTAGTATCCGGCTCGGTGAGGGAACGAATGAAAAACTGTTTTTT	CASSIRLGEGTNEKLFF
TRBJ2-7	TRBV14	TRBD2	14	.	TGTGCCAGCAGCAGACTAGCGGGACCCTACGAGCAGTACTTC	CASSRLAGPYEQYF
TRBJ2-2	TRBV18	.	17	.	TGTGCCAGCTCACCACGTGCTGCACTACCGAACACCGGGGAGCTGTTTTTT	CASSPRAALPNTGELFF
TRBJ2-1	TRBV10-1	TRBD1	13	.	TGCGCCAGCAGTTCGACAGGGGCTGGTGAGCAGTTCTTC	CASSSTGAGEQFF
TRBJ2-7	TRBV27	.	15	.	TGTGCCAGCAGTTTATCGCAGGTGGGGTCCTACGAGCAGTACTTC	CASSLSQVGSYEQYF
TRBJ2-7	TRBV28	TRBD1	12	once	TGTGCCAGCAGTTTGTTGGGACAGGTTCCTCACTTC	CASSLLGQVPHF
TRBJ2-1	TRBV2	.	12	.	TGTGCCAGCAGGGCTCGACTTTTGGGGCAGTTCTTC	CASRARLLGQFF
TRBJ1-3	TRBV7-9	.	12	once	TGTGCCAGCAGCTTAGGAATGGACACCATATATTTT	CASSLGMDTIYF
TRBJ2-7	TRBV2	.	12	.	TGTGCCAGCAGTGATATGTATTACGAGCAGTACTTC	CASSDMYYEQYF
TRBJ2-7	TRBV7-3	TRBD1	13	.	TGTGCCAGCAGCTTCACTAGGGGGCGAGAGCAGTACTTC	CASSFTRGREQYF
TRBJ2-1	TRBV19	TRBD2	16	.	TGTGCCAGTAGAGCTAGCGGGAGGGCCTGGGGGGATGAGCAGTTCTTC	CASRASGRAWGDEQFF
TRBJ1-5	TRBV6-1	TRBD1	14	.	TGTGCCAGCAGCCCCAGGGACAGGGTCCAGCCCCAGCATTTT	CASSPRDRVQPQHF
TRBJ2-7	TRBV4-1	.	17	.	TGCGCCAGCAGCCAAATAGTCAGGGTCTTAGGGAACTACGAGCAGTACTTC	CASSQIVRVLGNYEQYF
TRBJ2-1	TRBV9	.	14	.	TGTGCCAGCAGCGTTGGACTACCCTTTAATGAGCAGTTCTTC	CASSVGLPFNEQFF
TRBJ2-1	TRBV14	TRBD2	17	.	TGTGCCAGCAGCCAAGATCATCTGCGGGAGGGCCTTAGTGAGCAGTTCTTC	CASSQDHLREGLSEQFF
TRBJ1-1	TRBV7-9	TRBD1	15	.	TGTGCCAGCAGCTTATTTCAGGGGGCAGCCCTTGAAGCTTTCTTT	CASSLFQGAALEAFF
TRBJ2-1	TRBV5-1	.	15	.	TGCGCCAGCAGCTTGGGAGGGAGTCGTTACAATGAGCAGTTCTTC	CASSLGGSRYNEQFF
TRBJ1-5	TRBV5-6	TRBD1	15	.	TGTGCCAGCAGCTTGGGACAGGGGCCCGTTTGGCCCCAGCATTTT	CASSLGQGPVWPQHF
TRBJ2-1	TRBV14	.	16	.	TGTGCCAGCAGCCAAGACCGGGACTGGCGGCACAATGAGCAGTTCTTC	CASSQDRDWRHNEQFF
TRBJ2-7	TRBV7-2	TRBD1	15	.	TGTGCCAGCAGCTTAGGCGGGACAGGGTTGTACGAGCAGTACTTC	CASSLGGTGLYEQYF
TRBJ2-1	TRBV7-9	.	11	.	TGTGCCAGCAGCTCAGGTATTGAGCAGTTCTTC	CASSSGIEQFF
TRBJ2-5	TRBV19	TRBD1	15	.	TGTGCCAGTAGTATTCGGGACAGGGACGTGGAGACCCAGTACTTC	CASSIRDRDVETQYF
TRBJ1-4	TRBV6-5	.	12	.	TGTGCCAGCAGTTACTCGATTCACCACCGGGTTTTT	CASSYSIHHRVF
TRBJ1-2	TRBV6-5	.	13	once	TGTGCCAGCAGTTACACAGGGTTATATGGCTACACCTTC	CASSYTGLYGYTF
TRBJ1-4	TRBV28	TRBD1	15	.	TGTGCCAGCAGTTTGACAGGGCCGCTAAGTGAAAAACTGTTTTTT	CASSLTGPLSEKLFF
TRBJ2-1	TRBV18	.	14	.	TGTGCCAGCTCACCACAAGGGGAGTGGGATGAGCAGTTCTTC	CASSPQGEWDEQFF
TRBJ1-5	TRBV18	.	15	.	TGTGCCAGCTCACCAAATGGAGGCGTGGATCAGCCCCAGCATTTT	CASSPNGGVDQPQHF
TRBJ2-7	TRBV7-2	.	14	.	TGTGCCAGCAGCTTAGAGGGACACTACTACGAGCAGTACTTC	CASSLEGHYYEQYF
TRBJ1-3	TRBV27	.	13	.	TGTGCCAGCAGCAGGGCATCCGGAAACACCATATATTTT	CASSRASGNTIYF
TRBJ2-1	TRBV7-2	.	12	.	TGTGCCAGCAGCCACGTTAAAAATGAGCAGTTCTTC	CASSHVKNEQFF
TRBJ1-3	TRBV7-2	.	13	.	TGTGCCAGCAGTCAGGGTGCTGGAAACACCATATATTTT	CASSQGAGNTIYF
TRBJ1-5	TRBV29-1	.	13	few	TGCAGCGTTGGAGCTGGGGTTGATCAGCCCCAGCATTTT	CSVGAGVDQPQHF
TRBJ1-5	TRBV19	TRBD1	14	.	TGTGCCAGTAGCCTACCAGGGGGGCATCAGCCCCAGCATTTT	CASSLPGGHQPQHF
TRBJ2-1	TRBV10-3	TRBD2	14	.	TGTGCCATCAGCGGAACCGGGACTAGCAATGAGCAGTTCTTC	CAISGTGTSNEQFF
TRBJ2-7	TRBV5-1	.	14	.	TGCGCCAGCAACCTCGACACAACCGCCTACGAGCAGTACTTC	CASNLDTTAYEQYF
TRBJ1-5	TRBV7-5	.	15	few	TGTGCCAGAAGCCTAGGAGCGCAGAGGGGTCAGCCCCAGCATTTT	CARSLGAQRGQPQHF
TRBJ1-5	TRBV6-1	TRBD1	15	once	TGTGCCAGCAGAAACGACAGGGGGCGTAATCAGCCCCAGCATTTT	CASRNDRGRNQPQHF
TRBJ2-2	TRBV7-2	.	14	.	TGTGCCAGCAGCTTAGGCAGGGGCACCGGGGAGCTGTTTTTT	CASSLGRGTGELFF
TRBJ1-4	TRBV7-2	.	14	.	TGTGCCAGCAGCTCCAGGGGAGGTGGTGAAAAACTGTTTTTT	CASSSRGGGEKLFF
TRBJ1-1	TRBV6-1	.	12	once	TGTGCCAGCAGTGAAGCGGGCACTGAAGCTTTCTTT	CASSEAGTEAFF
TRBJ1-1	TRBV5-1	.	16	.	TGCGCCAGCAGCCGCAGCACGGGGACACCAGACACTGAAGCTTTCTTT	CASSRSTGTPDTEAFF
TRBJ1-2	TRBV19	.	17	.	TGTGCCAGTAGTATAGCTGCAGGAGTCGTGGCTAACTATGGCTACACCTTC	CASSIAAGVVANYGYTF
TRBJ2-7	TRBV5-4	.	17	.	TGTGCCAGCAGTCAACCCATTAGCCCGGGGGCTGCCTACGAGCAGTACTTC	CASSQPISPGAAYEQYF
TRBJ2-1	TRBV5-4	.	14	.	TGTGCCAGCAGCTTGCAGCGGACCGACAATGAGCAGTTCTTC	CASSLQRTDNEQFF
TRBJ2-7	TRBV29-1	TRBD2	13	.	TGCAGCGTTGTTGGACTAGCGGGAGAGCGCCAGTACTTC	CSVVGLAGERQYF
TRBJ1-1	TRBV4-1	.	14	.	TGCGCCAGCAGTTTCGGACTGATGAACACTGAAGCTTTCTTT	CASSFGLMNTEAFF
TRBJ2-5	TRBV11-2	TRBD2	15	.	TGTGCCAGCAGCTTACGGGGGGTAGGGTGGGAGACCCAGTACTTC	CASSLRGVGWETQYF
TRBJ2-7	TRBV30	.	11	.	TGTGCCTCCAACCGCGGGCGCGAGCAGTACTTC	CASNRGREQYF
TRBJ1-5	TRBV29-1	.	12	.	TGCAGCGTTGGAACCCGCGGTCAGCCCCAGCATTTT	CSVGTRGQPQHF
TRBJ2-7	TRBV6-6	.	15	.	TGTGCCAGCAGTTACTCGGGTGTCCAAACCTACGAGCAGTACTTC	CASSYSGVQTYEQYF
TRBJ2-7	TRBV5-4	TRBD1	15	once	TGTGCCAGCAGCTCGGCACAGGGGGCATCCTACGAGCAGTACTTC	CASSSAQGASYEQYF